This entry lists 30 T cell receptor beta chains sequenced from one sample in a study of memory CD4+ T cells and cytomegalovirus serostatus. The repertoire was sequenced with immunoSEQ multiplex PCR; TCRdb's copy has only in-frame clones and lacks some. The data contain about 25,000 clones, more than 60% of them singletons. The sort gate was single viable CD3+CD4+CD8-CD45RO+ cells for memory CD4+ T cells. The sequencing input was memory CD4+ T cells from blood. The receptor source for this set is an adult in good health and CMV-seronegative.

The chain uses TRBV6-5 and TRBJ1-1; D not resolved. V lost 8 bases and J 1 base, leaving 5 bases between the germline ends. Germline CDR1 MNHEY, CDR2 SVGAGI. The CDR3 consists of 11 residues. CDR3 in DNA: TGTGCCAGCTACAGGAACACTGAAGCTTTCTTT. It encodes CASYRNTEAFF.

The chain carries TRBV14 and TRBJ2-2; a possible D gene is TRBD2 (5 bases). Trimming shortened V by 4 bases and J by 3 bases, and 9 bases separated the two germline ends. This CDR3 region has 14 residues. The V gene's germline CDR1 is SGHDN and CDR2 FVKESK. The CDR3: CASSPRADTGELFF. The DNA of the CDR3 is TGTGCCAGCAGCCCGAGGGCCGACACCGGGGAGCTGTTTTTT.

The V gene is TRBV9, the J gene TRBJ2-7; the match to TRBD1 covers 7 bases. The length of the CDR3 is 16 residues. J lost 0 bases, V lost 3 bases, and 9 bases had no gene match. Germline V gene data show CDR1 as SGDLS and CDR2 as YYNGEE. The CDR3 DNA reads TGTGCCAGCAGCGACAGACAGGGCCCAGTCTCCTACGAGCAGTACTTC. As protein: CASSDRQGPVSYEQYF.

In its sample, this clone was seen a few times. V is TRBV7-9 and J is TRBJ2-3; D call uncertain. CDR1 is SEHNR and CDR2 is FQNEAQ in the germline V gene (reference sequence). CDR3 length: 19 amino acids. Trimming cost V 2 bases and J 0 bases, with 21 bases left between them. CDR3 coding DNA: TGTGCCAGCAGCTTAAGAAATAGTCAATTTGCGGCTAGCACAGATACGCAGTATTTT. This codes for CASSLRNSQFAASTDTQYF.

CDR3 region: CASSSEGRGFYGYTF. CDR3 in DNA: TGTGCCAGCAGTTCGGAGGGCAGGGGCTTCTATGGCTACACCTTC. The chain has TRBV6-5 and TRBJ1-2, with a tentative D call TRBD1 (6 bases). Between the trimmed V and J ends, which lost 4 bases and 4 bases, there was a span of 16 bases. Germline lookup yields CDR1 MNHEY and CDR2 SVGAGI. The length of the CDR3 is 15 residues.

The chain links TRBV10-3 to TRBJ1-2; D uncertain. The V and J ends lost 2 bases and 0 bases respectively, with 10 bases between them. Germline-derived CDR1 and CDR2 are ENHRY and SYGVKD. This CDR3 has 15 amino acids. The CDR3 nucleotides are TGTGCCATCAGTGAGGGACGTCAGACTAACTATGGCTACACCTTC. Translated: CAISEGRQTNYGYTF.

This clone was seen a single time. The chain is built from TRBV7-2 and TRBJ1-2; D is possibly TRBD1 (6 bases). The CDR3 loop spans 16 amino acids. Germline loops: CDR1 SGHTA, CDR2 FQGNSA. V shed 5 bases and J shed 6 bases, with 22 bases lying between them. This CDR3 reads CASSGRVGGGGDGYTF. CDR3 bases: TGTGCCAGCAGCGGCAGAGTTGGGGGCGGGGGCGATGGCTACACCTTC.

The rearrangement uses TRBV7-9 and TRBJ2-3, with D uncertain. CDR1 and CDR2 (germline): SEHNR, FQNEAQ (reference sequence). V dropped 2 bases and J dropped 3 bases, with 6 bases sitting between them. This CDR3 comprises 13 residues. In nucleotides, the CDR3 is TGTGCCAGCAGCTTAAAACAAACAGATACGCAGTATTTT. Translating it yields CASSLKQTDTQYF. The variable domain in full, completed from reference TRBV7-9 and TRBJ2-3, reads DTGVSQNPRHKITKRGQNVTFRCDPISEHNRLYWYRQTLGQGPEFLTYFQNEAQLEKSRLLSDRFSAERPKGSFSTLEIQRTEQGDSAMYLCASSLKQTDTQYFGPGTRLTVL.

Here the CDR3 DNA reads TGTGCCAGCTATGCGACCGATCCGGGACAAGAGACCCAGTACTTC. It translates to CASYATDPGQETQYF. The J gene is TRBJ2-5, the V gene TRBV28; possibly TRBD2 for D (5 bases). The germline gives CDR1 MDHEN, CDR2 SYDVKM. The germline V and J ends were trimmed by 8 bases and 2 bases, with 18 bases remaining between them. This CDR3 region has 15 residues. The entire variable domain, with the rest obtained from reference TRBV28 and TRBJ2-5, is as follows: DVKVTQSSRYLVKRTGEKVFLECVQDMDHENMFWYRQDPGLGLRLIYFSYDVKMKEKGDIPEGYSVSREKKERFSLILESASTNQTSMYLCASYATDPGQETQYFGPGTRLLVL.

V usage is TRBV2 and J usage is TRBJ2-3; TRBD2 matches at 9 bases. Germline CDR1 reads SNHLY; CDR2 reads FYNNEI. The trim removed 7 bases at V and 1 base at J, leaving 3 bases unmatched. CDR3 length: 14 residues. This CDR3 is CASKERGGTDTQYF. Here the CDR3 DNA reads TGTGCCAGCAAAGAGCGGGGGGGCACAGATACGCAGTATTTT.

V and J are TRBV11-2 and TRBJ2-1; 10 bases align to TRBD1. CDR3 length equals 17 residues. V was pared by 5 bases and J by 5 bases, with 12 bases of the junction left unmatched. Germline CDR1 is SGHAT and CDR2 is FQNNGV. CDR3 region: CASSLSLDRGWNNEQFF. The DNA for the CDR3 is TGTGCCAGCAGCCTAAGCCTGGACAGGGGGTGGAACAATGAGCAGTTCTTC.

V gene TRBV4-3 combines with J gene TRBJ2-3; 10 bases align to TRBD2. This CDR3 is built from 19 residues. Germline CDR1 reads LGHNA; CDR2 reads YSLEER. Trimming at V came to 1 base and at J to 1 base, leaving 11 bases not matched to a gene. In nucleotides, the CDR3 is TGCGCCAGCAGCCAAGGACTAGCGGGCTATCCCCGGGGCACAGATACGCAGTATTTT. It is translated as CASSQGLAGYPRGTDTQYF.

In DNA form, the CDR3 reads TGCGCCAGCAGTGAGTCTATTAGAGCGAACACTGAAGCTTTCTTT. The encoded protein is CASSESIRANTEAFF. This chain links TRBV10-2 with TRBJ1-1; D ambiguous. Germline-derived CDR1 and CDR2 are WSHSY and SAAADI. V dropped 0 bases and J dropped 1 base, with 9 bases sitting between them. The CDR3 runs to 15 residues.

CDR3 region: CASSVRDRPYEQYF. The CDR3, as DNA: TGTGCCAGCAGTGTAAGGGACAGGCCTTACGAGCAGTACTTC. The V call is TRBV6-1, the J call TRBJ2-7; 8 positions match TRBD1. The CDR3 is 14 residues long. Germline values: CDR1 MNHNS, CDR2 SASEGT. Germline trimming cut 4 bases from V and 4 bases from J; bases unmatched to any gene: 6.

The chain carries TRBV6-5 and TRBJ2-5; D unresolved. The germline gives CDR1 MNHEY, CDR2 SVGAGI. V was cut by 0 bases and J by 1 base, with 0 bases left in between. The CDR3 is 12 residues long. The CDR3 nucleotides read TGTGCCAGCAGTTACTCCCAAGAGACCCAGTACTTC. It yields the protein CASSYSQETQYF.

The chain links TRBV4-1 to TRBJ1-2; no reliable D call. This CDR3 region has 15 residues. Trimming pared 1 base from V and 0 bases from J, leaving 9 bases between. From germline, CDR1 is MGHRA and CDR2 YSYEKL. CDR3 coding DNA: TGCGCCAGCAGCCAAGGGTATCCGGCTAACTATGGCTACACCTTC. Translated: CASSQGYPANYGYTF.

This chain joins TRBV2 and TRBJ2-1; D is perhaps TRBD2 (6 bases). Germline V lookup: CDR1 SNHLY, CDR2 FYNNEI. V was trimmed by 8 bases and J by 6 bases, leaving 8 bases between them. This CDR3 contains 11 residues. The CDR3 nucleotides are TGTGCCAGCCTGGGGGGCAATGAGCAGTTCTTC. Protein: CASLGGNEQFF.

CDR3 DNA: TGCGCCAGCAGCTTGGCGGGTAGCTCTGGAAACACCATATATTTT. Translating gives CASSLAGSSGNTIYF. This chain links TRBV5-1 with TRBJ1-3; D is uncertain. The CDR3 sequence is 15 residues long. Looked up from germline, CDR1 is SGHRS and CDR2 is YFSETQ. Trimming took 0 bases from V and 0 from J, leaving 7 bases between them.

V and J are TRBV12-5 and TRBJ2-2, with D possibly called TRBD1 or TRBD2 (5 bases each). This CDR3 spans 16 amino acids. Germline V gives CDR1 LGHNT, CDR2 FRNRAP. Deletions cut 5 bases from V and 3 bases from J, with 16 bases between. This CDR3 is CASGMGRDRYTGELFF. The CDR3, as DNA: TGTGCTAGTGGTATGGGCCGGGACCGATACACCGGGGAGCTGTTTTTT.

The genes are TRBV6-5 and TRBJ1-6; the D is unclear. The CDR3 has 14 residues. V lost 6 bases and J lost 2, with 8 bases in between. Germline V gene data show CDR1 as MNHEY and CDR2 as SVGAGI. CDR3 protein: CASRENTYNSPLHF. CDR3 DNA sequence: TGTGCCAGCAGGGAGAACACCTATAATTCACCCCTCCACTTT.

The V and J genes are TRBV6-4 and TRBJ2-3; 8 bases map to TRBD2. CDR3 length: 16 amino acids. Losses at the gene ends were 0 bases for V and 4 bases for J; bases not matched to a gene: 6. CDR1 and CDR2 from the germline V gene are MRHNA and SNTAGT. The CDR3 region has the DNA TGTGCCAGCAGTGACTCCTTGGGACTAGAACCAGATACGCAGTATTTT. It specifies CASSDSLGLEPDTQYF.

The chain combines TRBV5-5 with TRBJ1-1; D uncertain. CDR3 length equals 15 residues. The germline gives CDR1 SGHKS, CDR2 YYEKEE (reference sequence). Trimming shortened V by 2 bases and J by 1 base, and 12 bases separated the two germline ends. Here the CDR3 reads CASSFRPEGNTEAFF. CDR3 DNA: TGTGCCAGCAGCTTCCGGCCTGAGGGGAACACTGAAGCTTTCTTT. Full variable domain (remainder filled in from reference TRBV5-5 and TRBJ1-1): DAGVTQSPTHLIKTRGQQVTLRCSPISGHKSVSWYQQVLGQGPQFIFQYYEKEERGRGNFPDRFSARQFPNYSSELNVNALLLGDSALYLCASSFRPEGNTEAFFGQGTRLTVV.

This clone appeared once. The chain links TRBV11-1 to TRBJ1-1; 7 nucleotides agree with TRBD1. Germline CDR1 and CDR2: SGHAT and FQDESV (reference sequence). V trimming: 4 bases; J trimming: 4 bases; junction bases outside the gene matches: 6. The CDR3 contains 14 residues. In DNA, the CDR3 is TGTGCCAGCAGCTCAGGGGGGCAGTTCACTGAAGCTTTCTTT. Amino acid sequence: CASSSGGQFTEAFF.

The rearrangement uses TRBV5-8 and TRBJ2-1; 10 bases align to TRBD2. Germline CDR1 reads SGHTS; CDR2 reads YDEGEE. The length of the CDR3 is 15 residues. The trim removed 3 bases at V and 8 bases at J, leaving 8 bases unmatched. CDR3 in DNA: TGTGCCAGCAGCTCAAGCGGGGGGGTTTTTTATGAGCAGTTCTTC. Its protein product is CASSSSGGVFYEQFF.

V usage is TRBV11-1 and J usage is TRBJ1-3, with unresolved D. From germline, CDR1 is SGHAT and CDR2 FQDESV (reference sequence). Trimming stripped 2 bases from V and 4 bases from J, with 9 bases between. The CDR3 runs to 14 residues. CDR3 in amino acids: CASSLFESGNTIYF. The CDR3 nucleotides read TGTGCCAGCAGCTTATTCGAATCCGGAAACACCATATATTTT. The full variable domain, rest sourced from reference TRBV11-1 and TRBJ1-3, is EAEVAQSPRYKITEKSQAVAFWCDPISGHATLYWYRQILGQGPELLVQFQDESVVDDSQLPKDRFSAERLKGVDSTLKIQPAELGDSAMYLCASSLFESGNTIYFGEGSWLTVV.

The chain joins TRBV2 to TRBJ1-2, with 8 bases identical to TRBD1. Germline V lookup: CDR1 SNHLY, CDR2 FYNNEI. The junction had 7 bases not matched to a gene; V was cut back by 2 bases and J by 8 bases. CDR3 length: 14 amino acids. CDR3 nucleotides: TGTGCCAGCAGTGAAATTGACAGGGGAGACGGCTACACCTTC. Amino acids: CASSEIDRGDGYTF.

This clone was observed a handful of times. The V call is TRBV7-2, the J call TRBJ1-4; the D is unclear. V lost 2 bases, J lost 8 bases, and 15 bases lay in between. This CDR3 comprises 15 residues. CDR1 and CDR2 from the germline V gene are SGHTA and FQGNSA. CDR3 DNA: TGTGCCAGCAGCTTATACGATCAGCGCAGGGAAAAACTGTTTTTT. Encoded protein: CASSLYDQRREKLFF.

The sample holds one count of this clone. This chain joins TRBV5-8 and TRBJ1-2; 7 bases are shared with TRBD1. This CDR3 contains 16 residues. V trimming: 0 bases; J trimming: 4 bases; junction bases outside the gene matches: 9. CDR1 is SGHTS and CDR2 is YDEGEE in the germline V gene. CDR3 bases: TGTGCCAGCAGCTTGGAACGGAGAGGGGGCTCCTATGGCTACACCTTC. It encodes CASSLERRGGSYGYTF.

This chain links TRBV7-9 with TRBJ2-5, with D perhaps matching TRBD1 (6 bases). Germline CDR1 reads SEHNR; CDR2 reads FQNEAQ (reference sequence). V lost 5 bases and J lost 4, with 17 bases in between. The CDR3 covers 15 residues. As DNA, the CDR3 is TGTGCCAGCAGCCAACAGACAGGCCTGAGAGAGACCCAGTACTTC. The encoded protein is CASSQQTGLRETQYF.

The chain employs TRBV11-2 and TRBJ1-1; D call uncertain. CDR3 length: 14 amino acids. Trimming removed 2 bases at V and 0 bases at J, with 7 bases between. CDR1 is SGHAT, CDR2 FQNNGV, per germline. The CDR3 bases are TGTGCCAGCAGCTTATCACAGTTGAACACTGAAGCTTTCTTT. It specifies CASSLSQLNTEAFF.